This T cell receptor beta chain was profiled in a study of blood T cell repertoires in COVID-19. TCRdb's copy holds only in-frame clones and misses some; the assay was immunoSEQ multiplex PCR. The repertoire holds about 180,000 clones, with around nine tenths as singletons. The CDR3 sequence is 17 residues long. CDR1 and CDR2 (germline): MDHEN, SYDVKM. The ends lost 0 bases at V and 1 base at J; junction bases unmatched: 6. It was during active infection that Seattle patients were enrolled and then longitudinally followed. The gene calls are TRBV28 and TRBJ2-4; 7 positions agree with TRBD1. The sequenced sample was peripheral blood. This receptor was taken from an older woman with COVID-19, enrolled during active disease. DNA of the CDR3: TGTGCCAGCAGTTTATGCTGTGAGGGGGCGGCCAAAAACATTCAGTACTTC. Its translation is CASSLCCEGAAKNIQYF.